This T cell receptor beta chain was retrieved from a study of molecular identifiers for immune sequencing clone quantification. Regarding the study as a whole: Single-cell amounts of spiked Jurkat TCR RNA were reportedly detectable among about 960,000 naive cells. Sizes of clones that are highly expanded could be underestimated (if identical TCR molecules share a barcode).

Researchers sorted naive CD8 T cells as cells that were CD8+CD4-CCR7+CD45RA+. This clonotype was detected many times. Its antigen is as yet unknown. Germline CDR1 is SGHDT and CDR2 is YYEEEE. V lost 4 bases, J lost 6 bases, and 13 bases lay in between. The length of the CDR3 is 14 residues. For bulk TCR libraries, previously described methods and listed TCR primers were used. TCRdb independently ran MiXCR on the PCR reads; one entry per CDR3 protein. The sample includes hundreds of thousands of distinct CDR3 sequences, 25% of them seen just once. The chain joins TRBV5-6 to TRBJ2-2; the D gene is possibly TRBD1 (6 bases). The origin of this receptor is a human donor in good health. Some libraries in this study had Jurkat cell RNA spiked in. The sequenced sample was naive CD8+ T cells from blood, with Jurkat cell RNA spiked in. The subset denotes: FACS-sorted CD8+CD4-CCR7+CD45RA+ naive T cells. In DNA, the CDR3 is TGTGCCAGCAGCACAGGGTTGCTATCCGGGGAGCTGTTTTTT. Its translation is CASSTGLLSGELFF.